This T cell receptor (beta chain) is from a study of identifying expanded T cells in peripheral blood. Study observations and caveats: Technical replicates showed around 1.2 changed clones; roughly two weeks roughly 16; four weeks 19.

To note about this clone: Its antigen is still unknown.

TCRdb's table, derived via immunoSEQ multiplex PCR, lists solely in-frame clones and lacks some. Here the sample spans around 100,000 clones, 75% to 90% being singletons. Germline CDR1 is SGHNT and CDR2 is YYREEE (reference sequence). The J segment lost 14 bases and the V segment lost 7 bases, leaving 14 bases of the junction unmatched. CDR3 size: 15 residues. Collection occurred without any documented infections or immune events in donors. The gene calls are TRBV5-4 and TRBJ2-1; 14 bases match TRBD2. Sequencing was carried out using blood. The clonotype comes from a person between 18 and 70 years old in good health. CDR3 in DNA: TGTGCCAGCCCGAGCCTAAGACTAGCGGGGGGGCTGGAGTTCTTC. Residues: CASPSLRLAGGLEFF.